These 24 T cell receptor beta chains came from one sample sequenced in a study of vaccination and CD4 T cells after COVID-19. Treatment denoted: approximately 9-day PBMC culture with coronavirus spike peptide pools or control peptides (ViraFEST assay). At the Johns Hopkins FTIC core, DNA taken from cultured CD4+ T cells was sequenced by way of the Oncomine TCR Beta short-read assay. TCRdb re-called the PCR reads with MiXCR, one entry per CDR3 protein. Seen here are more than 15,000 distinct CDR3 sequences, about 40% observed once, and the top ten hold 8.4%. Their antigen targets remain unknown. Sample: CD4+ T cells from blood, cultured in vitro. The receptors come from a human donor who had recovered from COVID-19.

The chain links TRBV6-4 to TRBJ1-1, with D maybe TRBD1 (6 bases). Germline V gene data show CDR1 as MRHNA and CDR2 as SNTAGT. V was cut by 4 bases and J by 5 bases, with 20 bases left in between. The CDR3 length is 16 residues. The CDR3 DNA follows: TGTGCCAGCAGTGGAAGTTTAAGGGGGAGAGGGACTGAAGCTTTCTTT. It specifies CASSGSLRGRGTEAFF.

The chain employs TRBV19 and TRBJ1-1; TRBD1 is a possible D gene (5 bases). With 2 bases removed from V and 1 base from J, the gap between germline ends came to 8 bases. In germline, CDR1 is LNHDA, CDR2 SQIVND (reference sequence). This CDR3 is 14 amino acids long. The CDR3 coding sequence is TGTGCCAGTAGTATACAGGGAAGGAACACTGAAGCTTTCTTT. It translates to CASSIQGRNTEAFF.

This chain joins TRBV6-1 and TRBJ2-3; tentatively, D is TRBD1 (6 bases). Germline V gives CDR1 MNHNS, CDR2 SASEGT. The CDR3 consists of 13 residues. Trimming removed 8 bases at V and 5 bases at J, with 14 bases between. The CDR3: CASGTSGVDTQYF. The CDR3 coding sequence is TGTGCCAGCGGGACCTCAGGGGTAGATACGCAGTATTTT.

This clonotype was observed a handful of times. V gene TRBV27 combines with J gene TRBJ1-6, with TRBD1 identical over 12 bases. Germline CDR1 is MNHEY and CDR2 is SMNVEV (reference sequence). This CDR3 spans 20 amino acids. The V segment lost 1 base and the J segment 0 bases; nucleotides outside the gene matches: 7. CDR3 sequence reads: CASSLLPGQGAGSYNSPLHF. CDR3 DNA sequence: TGTGCCAGCAGTTTATTGCCGGGACAGGGGGCCGGCTCCTATAATTCACCCCTCCACTTT.

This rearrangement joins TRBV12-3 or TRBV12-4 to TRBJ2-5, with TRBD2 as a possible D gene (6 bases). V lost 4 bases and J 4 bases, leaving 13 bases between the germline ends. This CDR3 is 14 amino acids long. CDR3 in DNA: TGTGCCAGCAGTTACACCGGGGGTCGAGAGACCCAGTACTTC. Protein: CASSYTGGRETQYF.

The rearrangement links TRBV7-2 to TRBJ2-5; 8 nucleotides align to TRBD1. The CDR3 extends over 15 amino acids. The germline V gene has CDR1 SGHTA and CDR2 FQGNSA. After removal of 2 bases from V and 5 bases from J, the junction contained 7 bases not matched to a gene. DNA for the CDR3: TGTGCCAGCAGCTTAACAACAGGGGGTTGGGAGACCCAGTACTTC. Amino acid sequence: CASSLTTGGWETQYF. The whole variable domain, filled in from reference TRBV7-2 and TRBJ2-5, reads GAGVSQSPSNKVTEKGKDVELRCDPISGHTALYWYRQSLGQGLEFLIYFQGNSAPDKSGLPSDRFSAERTGGSVSTLTIQRTQQEDSAVYLCASSLTTGGWETQYFGPGTRLLVL.

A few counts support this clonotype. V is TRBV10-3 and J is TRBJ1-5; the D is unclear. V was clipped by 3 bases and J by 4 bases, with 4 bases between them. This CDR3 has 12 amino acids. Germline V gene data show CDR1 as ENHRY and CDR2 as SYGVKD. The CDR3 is CAISDGNQPQHF. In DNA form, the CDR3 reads TGTGCCATCAGTGATGGGAATCAGCCCCAGCATTTT.

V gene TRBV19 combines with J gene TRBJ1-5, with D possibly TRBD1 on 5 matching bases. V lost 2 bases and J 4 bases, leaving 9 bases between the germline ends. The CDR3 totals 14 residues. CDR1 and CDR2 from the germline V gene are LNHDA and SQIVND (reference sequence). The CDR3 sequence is CASSIQGTNQPQHF. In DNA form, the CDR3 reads TGTGCCAGTAGTATACAGGGAACAAATCAGCCCCAGCATTTT.

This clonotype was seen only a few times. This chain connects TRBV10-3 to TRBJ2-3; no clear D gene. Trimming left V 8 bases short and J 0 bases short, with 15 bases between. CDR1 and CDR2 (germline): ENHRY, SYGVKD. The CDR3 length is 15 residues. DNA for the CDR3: TGTGCCATCGGGATCGACGGAACTAGCACAGATACGCAGTATTTT. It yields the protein CAIGIDGTSTDTQYF.

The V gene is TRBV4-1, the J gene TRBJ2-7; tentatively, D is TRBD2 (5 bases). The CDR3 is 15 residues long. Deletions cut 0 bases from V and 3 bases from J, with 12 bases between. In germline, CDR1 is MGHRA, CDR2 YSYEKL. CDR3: CASSQEGLVSYEQYF. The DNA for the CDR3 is TGCGCCAGCAGCCAAGAAGGACTGGTGAGCTACGAGCAGTACTTC.

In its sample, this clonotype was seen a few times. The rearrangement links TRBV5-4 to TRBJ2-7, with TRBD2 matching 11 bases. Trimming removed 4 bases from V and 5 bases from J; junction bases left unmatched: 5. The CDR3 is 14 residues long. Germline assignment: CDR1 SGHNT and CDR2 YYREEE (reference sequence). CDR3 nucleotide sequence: TGTGCCAGCAGCGATAGCGGGAGGGACAACGAGCAGTACTTC. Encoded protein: CASSDSGRDNEQYF.

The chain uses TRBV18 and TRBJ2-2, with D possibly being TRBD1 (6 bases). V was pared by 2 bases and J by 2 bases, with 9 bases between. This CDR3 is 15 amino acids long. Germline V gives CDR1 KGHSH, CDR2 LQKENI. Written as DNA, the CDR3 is TGTGCCAGCTCACCAAAACAGGGAAACACCGGGGAGCTGTTTTTT. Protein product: CASSPKQGNTGELFF.

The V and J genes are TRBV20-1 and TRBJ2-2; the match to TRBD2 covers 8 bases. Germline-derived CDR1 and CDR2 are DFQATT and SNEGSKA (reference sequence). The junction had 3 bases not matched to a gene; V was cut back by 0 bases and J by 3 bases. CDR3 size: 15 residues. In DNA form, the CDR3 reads TGCAGTGCTAGAGACGGGAGGGTAGACACCGGGGAGCTGTTTTTT. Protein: CSARDGRVDTGELFF.

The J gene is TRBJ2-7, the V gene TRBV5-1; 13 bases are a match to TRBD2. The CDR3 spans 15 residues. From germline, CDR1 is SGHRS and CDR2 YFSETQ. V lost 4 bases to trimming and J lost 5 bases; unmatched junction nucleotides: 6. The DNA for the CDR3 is TGCGCCAGCAGCAGCTCACTAGCGGGAGGGAACGAGCAGTACTTC. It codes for CASSSSLAGGNEQYF.

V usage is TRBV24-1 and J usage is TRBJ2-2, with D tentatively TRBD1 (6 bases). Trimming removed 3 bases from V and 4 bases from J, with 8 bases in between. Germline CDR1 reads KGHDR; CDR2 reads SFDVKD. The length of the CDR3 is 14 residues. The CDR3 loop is CATSDRGITGELFF. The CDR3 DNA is TGTGCCACCAGTGATAGGGGGATCACCGGGGAGCTGTTTTTT.

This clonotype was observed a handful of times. CDR3 sequence: CASSLRTGAFYGYTF. The CDR3 DNA reads as TGTGCCAGCAGTTTGAGGACAGGAGCTTTCTATGGCTACACCTTC. The chain joins TRBV27 to TRBJ1-2; 7 bases align to TRBD1. From germline, CDR1 is MNHEY and CDR2 SMNVEV (reference sequence). J lost 4 bases, V lost 3 bases, and 8 bases had no gene match. The CDR3 has 15 residues.

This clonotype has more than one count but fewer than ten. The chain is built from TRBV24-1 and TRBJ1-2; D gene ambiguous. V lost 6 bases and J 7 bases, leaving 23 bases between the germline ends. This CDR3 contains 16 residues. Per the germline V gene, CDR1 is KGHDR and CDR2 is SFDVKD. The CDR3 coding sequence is TGTGCCACCAGTCCGTCGGGGTACCCACAACCCTCTGGCTACACCTTC. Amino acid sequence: CATSPSGYPQPSGYTF.

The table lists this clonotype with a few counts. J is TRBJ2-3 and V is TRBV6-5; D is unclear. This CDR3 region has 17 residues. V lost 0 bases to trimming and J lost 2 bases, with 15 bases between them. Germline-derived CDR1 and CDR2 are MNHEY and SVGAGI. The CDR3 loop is CASSYSFLTQNTDTQYF. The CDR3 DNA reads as TGTGCCAGCAGTTACTCTTTCCTGACCCAAAACACAGATACGCAGTATTTT.

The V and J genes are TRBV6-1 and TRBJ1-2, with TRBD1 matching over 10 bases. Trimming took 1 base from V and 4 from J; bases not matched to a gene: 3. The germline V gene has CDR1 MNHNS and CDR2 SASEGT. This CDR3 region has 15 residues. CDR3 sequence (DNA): TGTGCCAGCAGTGAAGGCGGGACAGGGGCCTATGGCTACACCTTC. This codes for CASSEGGTGAYGYTF.

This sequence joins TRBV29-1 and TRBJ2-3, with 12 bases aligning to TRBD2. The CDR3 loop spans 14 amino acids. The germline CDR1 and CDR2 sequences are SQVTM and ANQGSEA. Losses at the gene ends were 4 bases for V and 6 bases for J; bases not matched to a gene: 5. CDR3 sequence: CSVASGRAGDTQYF. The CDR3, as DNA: TGCAGCGTTGCTAGCGGGAGGGCCGGGGATACGCAGTATTTT.

The chain's CDR3 is CASITGRTGELFF. The DNA of the CDR3 is TGTGCCAGCATCACGGGTAGAACCGGGGAGCTGTTTTTT. The chain links TRBV28 to TRBJ2-2, with no clear D. CDR1 and CDR2 (germline): MDHEN, SYDVKM. The CDR3 totals 13 residues. V lost 7 bases and J 5 bases, leaving 11 bases between the germline ends.

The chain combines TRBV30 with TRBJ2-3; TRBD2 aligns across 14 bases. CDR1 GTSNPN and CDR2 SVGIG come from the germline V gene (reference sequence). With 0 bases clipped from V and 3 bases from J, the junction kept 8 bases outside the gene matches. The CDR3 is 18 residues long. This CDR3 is CAWSVTRRTSGRTDTQYF. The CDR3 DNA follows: TGTGCCTGGAGTGTAACCCGACGGACTAGCGGGAGGACAGATACGCAGTATTTT. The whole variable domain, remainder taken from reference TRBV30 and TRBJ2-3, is SQTIHQWPATLVQPVGSPLSLECTVEGTSNPNLYWYRQAAGRGLQLLFYSVGIGQISSEVPQNLSASRPQDRQFILSSKKLLLSDSGFYLCAWSVTRRTSGRTDTQYFGPGTRLTVL.

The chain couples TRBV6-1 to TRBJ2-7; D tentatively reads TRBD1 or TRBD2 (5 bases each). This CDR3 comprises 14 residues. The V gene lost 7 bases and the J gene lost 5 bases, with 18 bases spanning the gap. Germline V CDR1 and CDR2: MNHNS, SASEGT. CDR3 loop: CASTRDGMSHEQYF. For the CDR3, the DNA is TGTGCCAGCACGAGGGACGGAATGTCCCACGAGCAGTACTTC.

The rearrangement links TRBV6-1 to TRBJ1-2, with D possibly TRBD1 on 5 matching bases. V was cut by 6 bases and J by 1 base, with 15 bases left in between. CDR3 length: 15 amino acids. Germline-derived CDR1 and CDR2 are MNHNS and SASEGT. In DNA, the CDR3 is TGTGCCAGCAGGGGTCCCGGGACGGGTAACTATGGCTACACCTTC. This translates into CASRGPGTGNYGYTF.